These 2 T cell receptor beta chains originate from one sample sequenced in a study of CD8+ T cells in alopecia areata. Sequencing used cDNA as its template, made by extracting RNA and reverse transcribing it. The table came from immunoSEQ multiplex PCR; TCRdb's copy has only in-frame clones and leaves some out. The data contain about 160,000 clones, around 50% of them seen just once; the ten biggest clones take up more than 6.5%. The sequenced sample was CD4+ T cells sorted from blood. The receptor set was obtained from a human donor with alopecia areata.

This chain connects TRBV29-1 to TRBJ2-3; a weak D match, TRBD2 (5 bases). The germline V gene encodes CDR1 SQVTM and CDR2 ANQGSEA. Between the trimmed V and J ends, which lost 7 bases and 2 bases, there was a span of 10 bases. This CDR3 has 12 residues. CDR3 DNA sequence: TGCAGCGCACGGGGAACCACAGATACGCAGTATTTT. Translated: CSARGTTDTQYF.

The chain carries TRBV7-2 and TRBJ2-4; D is unclear. This CDR3 comprises 13 residues. The V end was cut by 1 base, the J end by 6 bases, with 7 bases between. The germline gives CDR1 SGHTA, CDR2 FQGNSA. The CDR3 protein is CASSLENGNIQYF. The CDR3, as DNA: TGTGCCAGCAGCTTAGAGAACGGAAACATTCAGTACTTC.